This T cell receptor (beta chain) is drawn from a study of radiotherapy plus CTLA-4 blockade in lung cancer. Study at large: Objective responses occurred in 18% of patients; roughly 30% had disease control.

The study gave focal radiation plus ipilimumab CTLA-4 blockade to patients with chemo-refractory metastatic non-small-cell lung cancer. The repertoire was sequenced with immunoSEQ multiplex PCR; TCRdb's copy has only in-frame clones and lacks some. The top ten hold roughly 26% of the sample, which has tens of thousands of clones, about 75% seen once. Study-wide results and caveats: Reports state that early shifts in blood T cell clones, with interferon-beta, best predicted response. Among blood TCR repertoires after radiotherapy plus ipilimumab, tumor-derived clones expanded.

A note on this clone: Its cognate antigen is unknown.

The specimen comprised peripheral blood, sampled from a patient treated with radiotherapy plus ipilimumab. The origin of this receptor is a human donor with non-small cell lung cancer that progressed on radiotherapy plus ipilimumab.

The CDR3 reads CASVGGADYGYTF. The CDR3 DNA is TGTGCCAGCGTCGGGGGCGCGGACTATGGCTACACCTTC. The chain employs TRBV7-9 and TRBJ1-2; D is possibly TRBD1 (6 bases). The CDR3 totals 13 residues. V lost 8 bases and J 3 bases, leaving 13 bases between the germline ends. CDR1 is SEHNR and CDR2 is FQNEAQ in the germline V gene (reference sequence).